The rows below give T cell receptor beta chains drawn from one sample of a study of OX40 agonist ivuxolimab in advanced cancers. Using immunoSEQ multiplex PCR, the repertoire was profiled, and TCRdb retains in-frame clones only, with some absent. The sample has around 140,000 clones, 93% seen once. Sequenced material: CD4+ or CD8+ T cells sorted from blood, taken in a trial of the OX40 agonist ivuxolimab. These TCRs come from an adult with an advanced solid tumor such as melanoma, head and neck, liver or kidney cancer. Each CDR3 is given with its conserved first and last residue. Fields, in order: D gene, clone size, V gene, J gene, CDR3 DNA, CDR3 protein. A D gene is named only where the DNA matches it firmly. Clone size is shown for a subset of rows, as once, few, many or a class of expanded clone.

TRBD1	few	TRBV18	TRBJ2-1	TGTGCCAGCTCACCACAGCTAGGGGGCGAAGAGCAGTTCTTC	CASSPQLGGEEQFF
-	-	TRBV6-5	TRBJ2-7	TGTGCCACCTCCAAAACAGGGAACTACGAGCAGTACTTC	CATSKTGNYEQYF
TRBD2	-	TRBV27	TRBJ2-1	TGTGCCAGCAGCCCCCTAGCGGGAGCGGGCAATGAGCAGTTCTTC	CASSPLAGAGNEQFF
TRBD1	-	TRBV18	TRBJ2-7	TGTGCCAGCTCACCCCGGACAGGGTCAATTCCCTACGAGCAGTACTTC	CASSPRTGSIPYEQYF
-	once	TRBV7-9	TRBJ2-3	TGTGCCAGCAGGGGAGTAGCAGATACGCAGTATTTT	CASRGVADTQYF
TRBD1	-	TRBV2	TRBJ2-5	TGTGCCAGCAGTGGCGGGGACAGGGGAACGAAGGGGGCCCAAGAGACCCAGTACTTC	CASSGGDRGTKGAQETQYF
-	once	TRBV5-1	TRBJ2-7	TGCGCCAGCAGCGCCCGGACAGCCTACGAGCAGTACTTC	CASSARTAYEQYF
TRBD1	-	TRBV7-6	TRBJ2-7	TGTGCCAGCAGCTTAGAGGACAGGGGTCCCTACGAGCAGTACTTC	CASSLEDRGPYEQYF
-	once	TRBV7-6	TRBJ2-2	TGTGCCAGCAGCTTGGTGCTCCCGAACACCGGGGAGCTGTTTTTT	CASSLVLPNTGELFF
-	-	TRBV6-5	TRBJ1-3	TGTGCCAGCAGTTACTTCGGAGGGCAGGGAAACACCATATATTTT	CASSYFGGQGNTIYF
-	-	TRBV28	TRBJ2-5	TGTGCCAGCGCCAGGGGGGGCCAAGAGACCCAGTACTTC	CASARGGQETQYF
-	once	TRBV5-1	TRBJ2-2	TGCGCCAGCAGCTCTTCCCAAGGGACGGGCACCGGGGAGCTGTTTTTT	CASSSSQGTGTGELFF
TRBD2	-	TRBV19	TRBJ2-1	TGTGCCAGCGGGACCTCTGGGACTAGCGTTTACAATGAGCAGTTCTTC	CASGTSGTSVYNEQFF
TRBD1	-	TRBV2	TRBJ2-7	TGTGCCAGCGGTAGGGACAGGAGCTCCTACGAGCAGTACTTC	CASGRDRSSYEQYF
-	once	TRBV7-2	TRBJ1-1	TGTGCCAGCATCGAGAACACTGAAGCTTTCTTT	CASIENTEAFF
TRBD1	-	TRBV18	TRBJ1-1	TGTGCCAGCTCACGATCCCGGGACAGGGAGGCCACTGAAGCTTTCTTT	CASSRSRDREATEAFF
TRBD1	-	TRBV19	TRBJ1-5	TGTGCCAGTAGTATCTACTCGAGACCGGGACAGGGTTTTAGTCAGCCCCAGCATTTT	CASSIYSRPGQGFSQPQHF
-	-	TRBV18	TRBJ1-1	TGTGCCAGCTCCCCGCCTGGGGACACTGAAGCTTTCTTT	CASSPPGDTEAFF
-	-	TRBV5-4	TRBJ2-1	TGTGCCAGCAGCTTGGAGATCAATCGGGACAACAATGAGCAGTTCTTC	CASSLEINRDNNEQFF
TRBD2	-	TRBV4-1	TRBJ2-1	TGCGCCAGCAGCCAAGATTTAGCGGGAGGGGAGCAGTTCTTC	CASSQDLAGGEQFF
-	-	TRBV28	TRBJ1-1	TGTGCCAGCAGCAGAATCACAGGGAACACTGAAGCTTTCTTT	CASSRITGNTEAFF
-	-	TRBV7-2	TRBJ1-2	TGTGCCAGCAGCTTAGCCCCAGGCGGGTTAGGCTACACCTTC	CASSLAPGGLGYTF
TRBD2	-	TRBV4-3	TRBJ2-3	TGCGCCAGCAGCCAATTGACTAGCGGGCGGTTCACAGATACGCAGTATTTT	CASSQLTSGRFTDTQYF
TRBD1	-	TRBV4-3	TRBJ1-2	TGCGCCAGCAGCCAAACGACAGGGGGTCGTGGCTACACCTTC	CASSQTTGGRGYTF
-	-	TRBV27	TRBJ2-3	TGTGCCACCCTGAGGAGGGATACGCAGTATTTT	CATLRRDTQYF
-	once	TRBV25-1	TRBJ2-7	TGTGCCAGCAGAACGGGTACCTACGAGCAGTACTTC	CASRTGTYEQYF
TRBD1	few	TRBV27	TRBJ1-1	TGTGCCAGCAGAATCCAGGGGGAACGCACTGAAGCTTTCTTT	CASRIQGERTEAFF
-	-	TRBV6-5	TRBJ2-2	TGTGCCAGCAGTCGTCTACAGGCGAACACCGGGGAGCTGTTTTTT	CASSRLQANTGELFF
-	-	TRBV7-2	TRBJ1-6	TGTGCCAGCACCGGAGGGGGGGAGTATTCACCCCTCCACTTT	CASTGGGEYSPLHF
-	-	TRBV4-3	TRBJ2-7	TGCGCCAGCAGCCAAGGGACGGAGGAGGCCTACGAGCAGTACTTC	CASSQGTEEAYEQYF
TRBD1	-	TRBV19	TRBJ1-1	TGTGCCAGTAGTATAGATTGGACAGGGATCACTGAAGCTTTCTTT	CASSIDWTGITEAFF
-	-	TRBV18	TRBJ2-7	TGTGCCAGCTCACCGGAGACCTCCTACGAGCAGTACTTC	CASSPETSYEQYF
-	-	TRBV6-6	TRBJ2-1	TGTGCCAGCACGACGAGTTTACGCGGGGCCTACAATGAGCAGTTCTTC	CASTTSLRGAYNEQFF
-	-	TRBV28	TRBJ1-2	TGTGCCAGCAGTTTATCCCCCAGGGTTAACTATGGCTACACCTTC	CASSLSPRVNYGYTF
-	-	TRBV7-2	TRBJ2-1	TGTGCCAGCAGCGGGCGTACCAGCTCCTACAATGAGCAGTTCTTC	CASSGRTSSYNEQFF